The next 16 T cell receptor beta chains were all read from a single sample in a study of blood T cells in healthy people across ages. Alongside a J-beta primer mix, a sample-barcoded 5' primer served in a second PCR lasting 7 to 11 cycles. Via MiXCR, TCRdb re-called the 5' RACE reads, giving one row per CDR3 protein. The sample carries roughly 700,000 distinct CDR3 sequences, approximately 30% recorded once. Sequencing was carried out using blood. The receptors were gathered from a woman aged 80 or older in good health.

In this sample, this clonotype turned up many times. This chain links TRBV12-3 or TRBV12-4 with TRBJ2-5; 15 bases match TRBD2. The CDR3 totals 17 residues. The trim removed 6 bases at V and 7 bases at J, leaving 12 bases unmatched. DNA for the CDR3: TGTGCCAGCAGCGACCAGGGACTAGCGGGGGGAGCACGGACCCAGTACTTC. This gives the protein CASSDQGLAGGARTQYF.

The V call is TRBV9, the J call TRBJ1-3; tentatively, D is TRBD1 (6 bases). Germline V gene lookup returns CDR1 SGDLS and CDR2 YYNGEE. The CDR3 has 15 amino acids. Deletions cut 0 bases from V and 4 bases from J, with 11 bases between. This CDR3 reads CASSVAPGEGNTIYF. CDR3 nucleotides: TGTGCCAGCAGCGTAGCTCCAGGGGAAGGAAACACCATATATTTT.

The rearrangement links TRBV30 to TRBJ1-5; tentatively, D is TRBD1 (6 bases). The CDR3 has 14 amino acids. The germline V and J ends were trimmed by 4 bases and 7 bases, with 17 bases remaining between them. Germline loops: CDR1 GTSNPN, CDR2 SVGIG (reference sequence). This chain's CDR3 is CAWTSKNRAQPQHF. Here the CDR3 DNA reads TGTGCCTGGACCTCCAAGAACAGGGCCCAGCCCCAGCATTTT.

The sample holds many counts of this clonotype. J is TRBJ2-4 and V is TRBV20-1; D gene uncertain. Looked up from germline, CDR1 is DFQATT and CDR2 is SNEGSKA (reference sequence). This CDR3 has 13 residues. Trimming removed 4 bases at V and 2 bases at J, with 9 bases between. CDR3 bases: TGCAGTGCTAATAGTGTATCCAAAAACATTCAGTACTTC. Translation: CSANSVSKNIQYF.

V is TRBV12-3 or TRBV12-4 and J is TRBJ1-1, with 7 bases fitting TRBD1. CDR3 length: 15 residues. Trimming took 5 bases from V and 6 from J; bases not matched to a gene: 12. The CDR3 DNA reads TGTGCCAGCAGTGATAAACAGGGGCTGGCGTCTGAAGCTTTCTTT. Translating gives CASSDKQGLASEAFF.

The chain couples TRBV6-2 or TRBV6-3 to TRBJ2-5; D possibly matches TRBD1 or TRBD2 (5 bases each). The DNA end favors TRBJ2-7, so the J call may be wrong. This CDR3 is 15 amino acids long. Per germline, CDR1 MNHEY and CDR2 SVGEGT. DNA for the CDR3: TGTGCCAGCAGCAGGGCTAGCTGGGCCCGAGGCGAGCAGTACTTC. Translation gives CASSRASWARGEQYF.

This clonotype occurred many times. The CDR3 nucleotides are TGCGCCAGCGGCCCAGGGCCTAGGAGGGAGCAGTACTTC. Translating gives CASGPGPRREQYF. V and J are TRBV5-1 and TRBJ2-7; D may match TRBD1 or TRBD2 (5 bases each). The length of the CDR3 is 13 residues. Germline CDR1 reads SGHRS; CDR2 reads YFSETQ. The V and J ends lost 7 bases and 7 bases respectively, with 18 bases between them.

Here the CDR3 DNA reads TGTGCCAGCACTCCCCCAGACAGGCTCACAGATACGCAGTATTTT. This codes for CASTPPDRLTDTQYF. The rearrangement joins TRBV28 to TRBJ2-3, with D possibly matching TRBD1 (6 bases). Germline lookup yields CDR1 MDHEN and CDR2 SYDVKM. The CDR3 is 15 residues long. Trimming cost V 7 bases and J 2 bases, with 16 bases left between them. Full variable domain (outside the CDR3, taken from reference TRBV28 and TRBJ2-3): DVKVTQSSRYLVKRTGEKVFLECVQDMDHENMFWYRQDPGLGLRLIYFSYDVKMKEKGDIPEGYSVSREKKERFSLILESASTNQTSMYLCASTPPDRLTDTQYFGPGTRLTVL.

A note on this clonotype: A much larger clone sits a single nucleotide away, making a read error possible. V gene TRBV6-5 combines with J gene TRBJ1-2, with 7 nucleotides matching TRBD1. CDR1 is MNHEY, CDR2 SVGAGI, per germline. CDR3 length: 14 residues. J gave up 6 bases and V 6 bases, and 10 bases lay outside the gene matches. CDR3 in DNA: TGTGCCAGCAGGGGCAGACAGGGTTGGGATGGCTACACCTTC. Amino acid sequence: CASRGRQGWDGYTF.

This clonotype was detected ten times or more. The chain recombines TRBV18 with TRBJ2-3, with a weak D call TRBD1 (6 bases). CDR3 length equals 15 residues. CDR1 is KGHSH, CDR2 LQKENI, per germline. With 0 bases removed from V and 3 bases from J, the gap between germline ends came to 10 bases. CDR3 loop: CASSPPFRGTDTQYF. The CDR3 DNA is TGTGCCAGCTCACCACCTTTTAGGGGGACAGATACGCAGTATTTT. Full variable domain (missing parts from reference TRBV18 and TRBJ2-3): NAGVMQNPRHLVRRRGQEARLRCSPMKGHSHVYWYRQLPEEGLKFMVYLQKENIIDESGMPKERFSAEFPKEGPSILRIQQVVRGDSAAYFCASSPPFRGTDTQYFGPGTRLTVL.

This chain links TRBV7-9 with TRBJ1-5; 7 bases align to TRBD1. The CDR3 is 15 residues long. Germline-derived CDR1 and CDR2 are SEHNR and FQNEAQ (reference sequence). V lost 5 bases and J lost 7; bases outside the gene matches: 11. The CDR3 protein is CASSTDREVGQPQHF. In DNA form, the CDR3 reads TGTGCCAGCAGCACCGACAGGGAGGTCGGGCAGCCCCAGCATTTT.

This clonotype was counted many times. The rearrangement links TRBV28 to TRBJ2-3, with 7 bases aligning to TRBD2. The V segment lost 3 bases and the J segment 0 bases; nucleotides outside the gene matches: 3. Germline CDR1 is MDHEN and CDR2 is SYDVKM. CDR3 length: 15 amino acids. CDR3 bases: TGTGCCAGCAGTTTTCGCGGGGGAAGCACAGATACGCAGTATTTT. Its translation is CASSFRGGSTDTQYF.

The J gene is TRBJ1-1, the V gene TRBV11-2, with TRBD1 matching over 8 bases. Per the germline V gene, CDR1 is SGHAT and CDR2 is FQNNGV. The CDR3 sequence is 17 residues long. Trimming cost V 2 bases and J 4 bases; bases outside gene matches: 12. The CDR3 protein is CASSLLHVGQGGTEAFF. The CDR3 DNA is TGTGCCAGCAGCTTATTACATGTAGGACAGGGTGGCACTGAAGCTTTCTTT.

Ten or more counts support this clonotype. The chain recombines TRBV5-6 with TRBJ1-1; D is uncertain. Per germline, CDR1 SGHDT and CDR2 YYEEEE. Trimming left V 0 bases short and J 6 bases short, with 3 bases between. This CDR3 has 11 residues. The CDR3 DNA follows: TGTGCCAGCAGCTTGGACTCTGAAGCTTTCTTT. Translated, it gives CASSLDSEAFF.

This clonotype was seen repeatedly, ten times or more. The J gene is TRBJ2-3, the V gene TRBV12-3 or TRBV12-4; no firm D call. This CDR3 comprises 13 residues. V was trimmed by 6 bases and J by 8 bases, leaving 15 bases between them. The chain's CDR3 is CASSSRPAGTQYF. The CDR3 DNA follows: TGTGCCAGCAGCTCTAGGCCAGCAGGTACGCAGTATTTT.

Regarding this clonotype: This may be a read error, as it is one base from a much larger clone. This chain joins TRBV10-3 and TRBJ1-6; TRBD1 agrees at 11 bases. The CDR3 sequence is 15 residues long. The germline V gene encodes CDR1 ENHRY and CDR2 SYGVKD. CDR3 sequence (DNA): TGTGCCATCAGTGTTGGGGGACAGGGGGATTCACCCCGCCACTTT. It encodes CAISVGGQGDSPRHF.